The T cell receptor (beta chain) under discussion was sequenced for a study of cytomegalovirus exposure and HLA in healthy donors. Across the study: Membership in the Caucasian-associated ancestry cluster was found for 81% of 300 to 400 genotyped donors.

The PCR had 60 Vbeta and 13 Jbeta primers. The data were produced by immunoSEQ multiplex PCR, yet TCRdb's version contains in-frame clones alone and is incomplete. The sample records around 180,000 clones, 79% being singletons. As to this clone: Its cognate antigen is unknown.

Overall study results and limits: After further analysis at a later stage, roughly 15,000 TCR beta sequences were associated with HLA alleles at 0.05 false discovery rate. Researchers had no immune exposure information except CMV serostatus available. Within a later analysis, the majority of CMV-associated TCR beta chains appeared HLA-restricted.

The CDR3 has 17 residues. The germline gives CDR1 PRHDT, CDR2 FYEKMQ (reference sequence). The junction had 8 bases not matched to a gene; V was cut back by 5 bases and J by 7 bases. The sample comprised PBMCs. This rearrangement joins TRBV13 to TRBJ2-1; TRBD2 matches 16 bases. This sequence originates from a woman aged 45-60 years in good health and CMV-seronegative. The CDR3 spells CASSPPGLAGGLNEQFF. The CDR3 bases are TGTGCCAGCAGCCCCCCGGGACTAGCGGGAGGGCTTAATGAGCAGTTCTTC.